The clone carrying this TCR beta chain has just a few counts. From germline, CDR1 is SGHKS and CDR2 YYEKEE (reference sequence). The CDR3 covers 14 residues. V was clipped by 4 bases and J by 11 bases; unmatched bases: 12. TCRdb keeps only in-frame clones here, not all; method: immunoSEQ multiplex PCR. The table records a few hundred thousand clones, approximately 78% of them present only once. A COVID-19 case had been met by exposed participants during the 2 weeks before study entry. This entry comes from a study of blood T cell repertoires in COVID-19. The chain employs TRBV5-5 and TRBJ2-4; 7 nucleotides line up with TRBD1. The TCR was taken from a man in his forties who had been exposed to COVID-19. Sequenced: PBMCs or T cells enriched from blood (not recorded which). The chain's CDR3 is CASSAQGLGTLQYF. The CDR3 DNA follows: TGTGCCAGCAGCGCACAGGGGTTGGGTACCCTTCAGTACTTC.